The 16 T cell receptor beta chains listed next were all sequenced from one sample in a study of blood T cell repertoires in COVID-19. Sequenced by immunoSEQ multiplex PCR; TCRdb stores in-frame clones only, minus some. The sample lists 250,000 to 400,000 clones; 75% to 90% were seen once. The sample comprised peripheral blood. The receptors derive from a woman aged 30 to 39 with COVID-19, enrolled during active disease.

This clone was observed a few times. V and J are TRBV4-2 and TRBJ1-1, with D possibly being TRBD1 (6 bases). Trimming stripped 3 bases from V and 4 bases from J, with 15 bases between. This CDR3 region has 15 residues. In germline, CDR1 is LGHNA, CDR2 YNFKEQ. For the CDR3, the DNA is TGTGCCAGCAGCCATTACAGGGTTTCGGGCACTGAAGCTTTCTTT. This encodes CASSHYRVSGTEAFF.

The chain employs TRBV7-2 and TRBJ2-3, with unresolved D. With 1 base removed from V and 5 bases from J, the gap between germline ends came to 7 bases. The CDR3 has 13 residues. Per germline, CDR1 SGHTA and CDR2 FQGNSA. CDR3 in amino acids: CASSLERRDTQYF. CDR3 in DNA: TGTGCCAGCAGCTTAGAAAGGAGAGATACGCAGTATTTT.

A remark on this clone: At one end the junction does not follow the germline gene, possibly because of a read error. The CDR3 here is CASSLDSHGYTF. Written as DNA, the CDR3 is TGCGCCAGCAGTTTGGACAGTCATGGCTACACCTTC. The rearrangement links TRBV5-1 to TRBJ1-2, with D tentatively TRBD1 (6 bases). This CDR3 has 12 residues. Germline V gene sequence: CDR1 SGHRS, CDR2 YFSETQ.

The gene calls are TRBV23-1 and TRBJ2-3, with 11 bases identical to TRBD1. TRBV23-1 is treated as an ORF (open reading frame) with a function not yet certain. V lost 0 bases and J lost 2; bases outside the gene matches: 4. The CDR3 covers 17 residues. CDR3 sequence: CASSQSRDRGYTDTQYF. The DNA for the CDR3 is TGCGCCAGCAGTCAATCTAGGGACAGGGGGTACACAGATACGCAGTATTTT.

The chain is built from TRBV6-5 and TRBJ1-1; the D gene is possibly TRBD1 (5 bases). Deletions cut 7 bases from V and 3 bases from J, with 9 bases between. Germline assignment: CDR1 MNHEY and CDR2 SVGAGI. This CDR3 contains 12 residues. Here the CDR3 reads CASTAGDTEAFF. In nucleotides, the CDR3 is TGTGCCAGCACCGCGGGGGACACTGAAGCTTTCTTT.

The V call is TRBV4-1, the J call TRBJ2-2; D remains ambiguous. The length of the CDR3 is 14 residues. V lost 3 bases and J lost 6, with 11 bases in between. Germline-derived CDR1 and CDR2 are MGHRA and YSYEKL. CDR3 nucleotides: TGCGCCAGCAGCCATAAAAACTTTGCCGGGGAGCTGTTTTTT. This codes for CASSHKNFAGELFF.

The chain is built from TRBV5-1 and TRBJ2-1, with 8 bases that match TRBD1. This CDR3 contains 17 residues. Germline loops: CDR1 SGHRS, CDR2 YFSETQ. V lost 0 bases to trimming and J lost 6 bases; unmatched junction nucleotides: 11. The DNA for the CDR3 is TGCGCCAGCAGCTTGGTATCGGGCAGGGGGCTGGGCAATGAGCAGTTCTTC. Its translation: CASSLVSGRGLGNEQFF. Using reference TRBV5-1 and TRBJ2-1 for the parts outside the CDR3, the full variable domain is KAGVTQTPRYLIKTRGQQVTLSCSPISGHRSVSWYQQTPGQGLQFLFEYFSETQRNKGNFPGRFSGRQFSNSRSEMNVSTLELGDSALYLCASSLVSGRGLGNEQFFGPGTRLTVL.

The gene calls are TRBV19 and TRBJ1-1, with TRBD1 matching 9 bases. Germline V gene lookup returns CDR1 LNHDA and CDR2 SQIVND (reference sequence). V shed 3 bases and J 5 bases; nucleotides not matched to a gene: 7. This CDR3 has 15 amino acids. The CDR3, as DNA: TGTGCCAGTAGTATCTTTGGACAGGGGTGGACTGAAGCTTTCTTT. Translation: CASSIFGQGWTEAFF.

The chain recombines TRBV19 with TRBJ2-2; perhaps TRBD1 as D (6 bases). The V end was cut by 5 bases, the J end by 0 bases, with 13 bases between. Germline V gene lookup returns CDR1 LNHDA and CDR2 SQIVND (reference sequence). The CDR3 has 16 amino acids. In DNA form, the CDR3 reads TGTGCCAGTAGTCTACTGGCAGGGGCGAACACCGGGGAGCTGTTTTTT. This sequence encodes CASSLLAGANTGELFF.

This clone showed up just once. The V call is TRBV30, the J call TRBJ1-4; D ambiguous. The V end lost 1 base, the J end lost 8 bases, and 11 bases lay between the germline ends. The CDR3 covers 13 residues. Germline V gives CDR1 GTSNPN, CDR2 SVGIG (reference sequence). The CDR3 is CAWSAISKEKLFF. CDR3 DNA: TGTGCCTGGAGTGCCATTTCAAAAGAAAAACTGTTTTTT.

This clone was recorded at least ten times. The chain is built from TRBV6-5 and TRBJ1-3, with TRBD1 identical over 10 bases. The germline gives CDR1 MNHEY, CDR2 SVGAGI. The CDR3 length is 16 residues. The V gene end was trimmed by 2 bases and the J gene end by 3 bases; junction bases not matched to a gene: 4. The CDR3 DNA reads TGTGCCAGCAGTTACACGGGGACAGGGGTTGGAAACACCATATATTTT. Residues: CASSYTGTGVGNTIYF.

The rearrangement uses TRBV6-5 and TRBJ1-3; no clear D. From germline, CDR1 is MNHEY and CDR2 SVGAGI. Trimming left V 5 bases short and J 4 bases short, with 9 bases between. The CDR3 runs 13 residues. CDR3 protein: CASSRSQGNTIYF. The DNA of the CDR3 is TGTGCCAGCAGTAGGAGCCAGGGAAACACCATATATTTT.

The gene calls are TRBV7-2 and TRBJ1-5; 12 bases match TRBD1. CDR1 and CDR2 (germline): SGHTA, FQGNSA. V was clipped by 6 bases and J by 1 base; unmatched bases: 7. This CDR3 comprises 17 residues. The CDR3 protein is CASSSGTGGVSNQPQHF. The CDR3 region has the DNA TGTGCCAGCAGTTCCGGGACAGGGGGCGTGAGCAATCAGCCCCAGCATTTT.

The V call is TRBV24-1, the J call TRBJ2-2; perhaps TRBD1 as D (6 bases). Germline V CDR1 and CDR2: KGHDR, SFDVKD. The CDR3 covers 14 residues. The ends were cut back, 5 bases at V and 4 bases at J, with 10 bases in the middle. CDR3 region: CATSAGGGTGELFF. In nucleotides, the CDR3 is TGTGCCACCAGTGCTGGGGGCGGCACCGGGGAGCTGTTTTTT.

The chain carries TRBV11-2 and TRBJ2-1, with 10 bases fitting TRBD2. The V gene's germline CDR1 is SGHAT and CDR2 FQNNGV. CDR3 length: 15 residues. The ends lost 5 bases at V and 4 bases at J; junction bases unmatched: 5. The CDR3 is CASSLSGRVYNEQFF. The DNA of the CDR3 is TGTGCCAGCAGCCTAAGCGGGAGGGTGTACAATGAGCAGTTCTTC.

This chain uses TRBV12-3 or TRBV12-4 with TRBJ1-6; unclear D gene. With 2 bases removed from V and 12 bases from J, the gap between germline ends came to 11 bases. The CDR3 is 13 amino acids. The CDR3 DNA is TGTGCCAGCAGTTTAAAGTCCCCCGGACCCCTCCACTTT. Residues: CASSLKSPGPLHF.